What follows are 19 T cell receptor beta chains derived from one specimen sequenced in a study of cytomegalovirus exposure and HLA in healthy donors. TCRdb's table, derived via immunoSEQ multiplex PCR, lists solely in-frame clones and lacks some. Of 150,000 to 200,000 clones listed, more than 75% are singletons. Sequencing was carried out using PBMCs. All receptors derive from a man between 18 and 35 years old in good health and CMV-seropositive.

V gene TRBV7-9 combines with J gene TRBJ2-1, with 8 positions matching TRBD1. Germline V gene lookup returns CDR1 SEHNR and CDR2 FQNEAQ (reference sequence). J was trimmed by 4 bases and V by 4 bases; bases with no gene match: 12. The CDR3 is 17 amino acids. DNA of the CDR3: TGTGCCAGCAGCTCCCGTATGGGACAGGCAGTTTACAATGAGCAGTTCTTC. The encoded protein is CASSSRMGQAVYNEQFF.

This clone was picked up one time. The chain is built from TRBV4-3 and TRBJ2-7, with 7 bases fitting TRBD1. The CDR3 is made up of 14 amino acids. Germline CDR1 and CDR2: LGHNA and YSLEER. The V and J ends lost 3 bases and 0 bases, in that order; junction bases with no gene match: 2. CDR3 region: CASSQDRYSYEQYF. CDR3 sequence (DNA): TGCGCCAGCAGCCAGGACAGGTACTCCTACGAGCAGTACTTC.

The V gene is TRBV6-1, the J gene TRBJ2-1; 11 bases fit TRBD2. Germline V gene sequence: CDR1 MNHNS, CDR2 SASEGT. V gave up 2 bases and J gave up 9 bases; unmatched junction bases: 6. The CDR3 sequence is 15 residues long. CDR3 in DNA: TGTGCCAGCAGTGAACTAGCGGGGGGCCGCGGTGAGCAGTTCTTC. It is translated as CASSELAGGRGEQFF.

The CDR3 sequence: CASSLAREPYNEQFF. As DNA, the CDR3 is TGTGCCAGCAGTTTAGCCAGGGAACCCTACAATGAGCAGTTCTTC. This chain links TRBV27 with TRBJ2-1; possible D gene TRBD1, 5 bases. This CDR3 is 15 amino acids long. V dropped 2 bases and J dropped 2 bases, with 10 bases sitting between them. Germline V gene sequence: CDR1 MNHEY, CDR2 SMNVEV (reference sequence).

The chain carries TRBV6-4 and TRBJ2-1; 7 bases agree with TRBD2. CDR3 size: 17 residues. Trimming removed 6 bases from V and 6 bases from J; junction bases left unmatched: 17. Germline CDR1 MRHNA, CDR2 SNTAGT. CDR3 amino acids: CASSPFALGVAGNEQFF. The CDR3 region has the DNA TGTGCCAGCAGCCCCTTTGCACTGGGGGTAGCGGGCAATGAGCAGTTCTTC.

CDR3 coding DNA: TGTGCCAGCAGCGTAGTAGCGGGAGTTAGGGAGACCCAGTACTTC. Its protein product is CASSVVAGVRETQYF. The gene calls are TRBV9 and TRBJ2-5; 9 positions match TRBD2. The ends lost 0 bases at V and 5 bases at J; junction bases unmatched: 5. The CDR3 loop spans 15 amino acids. From germline, CDR1 is SGDLS and CDR2 YYNGEE.

The CDR3, as DNA: TGTGCCAGCAGGGCCTTTTCAGGGGGTGACGAAAAACTGTTTTTT. It translates to CASRAFSGGDEKLFF. V is TRBV6-4 and J is TRBJ1-4; 7 nucleotides line up with TRBD1. This CDR3 region has 15 residues. The V and J ends lost 6 bases and 8 bases, in that order; junction bases with no gene match: 12. Germline V gene data show CDR1 as MRHNA and CDR2 as SNTAGT.

The genes are TRBV7-9 and TRBJ2-1, with a weak D call TRBD2 (5 bases). The CDR3 spans 14 residues. Trimming took 1 base from V and 6 from J, leaving 10 bases between them. The germline CDR1 and CDR2 sequences are SEHNR and FQNEAQ (reference sequence). The CDR3 reads CASSLVGGFNEQFF. CDR3 nucleotide sequence: TGTGCCAGCAGCTTAGTAGGCGGGTTCAATGAGCAGTTCTTC. The variable domain in full, completed from reference TRBV7-9 and TRBJ2-1, reads DTGVSQNPRHKITKRGQNVTFRCDPISEHNRLYWYRQTLGQGPEFLTYFQNEAQLEKSRLLSDRFSAERPKGSFSTLEIQRTEQGDSAMYLCASSLVGGFNEQFFGPGTRLTVL.

The rearrangement links TRBV4-3 to TRBJ2-4; 7 bases map to TRBD1. The length of the CDR3 is 14 residues. The V and J ends lost 3 bases and 9 bases, in that order; junction bases with no gene match: 8. Germline V lookup: CDR1 LGHNA, CDR2 YSLEER. Written as DNA, the CDR3 is TGCGCCAGCAGCCACACAGGGGTCGTCGGCATTCAGTACTTC. Its protein product is CASSHTGVVGIQYF.

This clone showed up just once. The V call is TRBV6-5, the J call TRBJ2-3; TRBD2 is a possible D gene (5 bases). CDR3 length equals 16 residues. The V gene lost 0 bases and the J gene lost 2 bases, with 12 bases spanning the gap. Germline loops: CDR1 MNHEY, CDR2 SVGAGI. CDR3 nucleotides: TGTGCCAGCAGTTACTCCGGCGGGTTTATCACAGATACGCAGTATTTT. This sequence encodes CASSYSGGFITDTQYF.

V and J are TRBV30 and TRBJ1-1; D is uncertain. The V end lost 4 bases, the J end lost 6 bases, and 15 bases lay between the germline ends. This CDR3 contains 13 residues. Germline CDR1 and CDR2: GTSNPN and SVGIG (reference sequence). Here the CDR3 reads CAWNSRSTAEAFF. CDR3 nucleotides: TGTGCCTGGAATTCACGGTCTACCGCTGAAGCTTTCTTT.

This chain joins TRBV9 and TRBJ2-7, with D tentatively TRBD2 (5 bases). V lost 0 bases and J lost 6, with 25 bases in between. The germline V gene encodes CDR1 SGDLS and CDR2 YYNGEE. The CDR3 covers 18 residues. The chain's CDR3 is CASSVGASSNPTGVEQYF. The CDR3 DNA reads TGTGCCAGCAGCGTAGGTGCTAGCTCCAACCCCACCGGAGTCGAGCAGTACTTC.

The chain employs TRBV7-2 and TRBJ2-1, with D perhaps matching TRBD1 (6 bases). The CDR3 has 15 amino acids. Trimming left V 1 base short and J 5 bases short, with 12 bases between. Germline lookup yields CDR1 SGHTA and CDR2 FQGNSA. Here the CDR3 reads CASSLVRTAHNEQFF. CDR3 DNA: TGTGCCAGCAGCTTAGTCCGGACAGCCCACAATGAGCAGTTCTTC.

This clone came up once. The chain employs TRBV29-1 and TRBJ2-4, with D unresolved. From germline, CDR1 is SQVTM and CDR2 ANQGSEA. The CDR3 has 14 residues. CDR3 sequence reads: CSPRRPRAKNIQYF. The CDR3 region has the DNA TGCTCCCCTCGGCGGCCACGGGCCAAAAACATTCAGTACTTC.

V and J are TRBV6-1 and TRBJ1-4, with 7 bases matching TRBD1. The CDR3 loop spans 12 amino acids. V gave up 8 bases and J gave up 7 bases; unmatched junction bases: 4. Germline-derived CDR1 and CDR2 are MNHNS and SASEGT. CDR3 amino acids: CASDRVGEKLFF. The CDR3 DNA sequence: TGTGCCAGCGACAGGGTGGGTGAAAAACTGTTTTTT.

This chain links TRBV18 with TRBJ2-7; no definite D call. The V gene's germline CDR1 is KGHSH and CDR2 LQKENI. Trimming cost V 2 bases and J 4 bases, with 6 bases left between them. The CDR3 sequence is 12 residues long. CDR3 residues: CASSPREYEQYF. In nucleotides, the CDR3 is TGTGCCAGCTCACCAAGAGAGTACGAGCAGTACTTC.

The chain employs TRBV6-1 and TRBJ2-5, with D unresolved. The ends were cut back, 6 bases at V and 1 base at J, with 12 bases in the middle. The CDR3 totals 14 residues. Germline V CDR1 and CDR2: MNHNS, SASEGT. The CDR3 nucleotides read TGTGCCAGCAGCCCCATGCAGATCCAAGAGACCCAGTACTTC. It yields the protein CASSPMQIQETQYF.

This rearrangement joins TRBV29-1 to TRBJ2-7; D not certain. Germline CDR1 SQVTM, CDR2 ANQGSEA. V was trimmed by 7 bases and J by 2 bases, leaving 12 bases between them. The CDR3 extends over 12 amino acids. The CDR3 sequence: CSAGFSTYEQYF. The CDR3 DNA follows: TGCAGCGCCGGGTTCTCCACCTACGAGCAGTACTTC.

The chain employs TRBV5-1 and TRBJ2-7; 12 nucleotides align to TRBD2. CDR3 length equals 16 residues. Germline-derived CDR1 and CDR2 are SGHRS and YFSETQ. V lost 4 bases to trimming and J lost 0 bases; unmatched junction nucleotides: 5. CDR3 sequence: CASSPQTSGSSYEQYF. CDR3 coding DNA: TGCGCCAGCAGCCCTCAGACTAGCGGGAGCTCCTACGAGCAGTACTTC.